A selection of T cell receptor beta chains follows, all from one sample in a study of blood T cell repertoires in COVID-19. The data were produced by immunoSEQ multiplex PCR, yet TCRdb's version contains in-frame clones alone and is incomplete. The data show over 200,000 clones, 83% seen once. Sample: peripheral blood. The source of these receptors is a middle-aged woman with active or convalescent COVID-19. The CDR3 runs from the conserved cysteine through the conserved F or W. Each record gives: J gene, V gene, CDR3 protein.

>TRBJ1-1|TRBV18
CASSPGQESIQGAFF
>TRBJ1-2|TRBV5-1
CASSLGPGTGKDLSGYTF
>TRBJ2-5|TRBV6-5
CASRGQWEETQYF
>TRBJ1-1|TRBV12-3/TRBV12-4
CASGTEGDTEAFF
>TRBJ1-1|TRBV29-1
CSVVPDLATEAFF
>TRBJ1-1|TRBV3-1/TRBV3-2
CASSQDSFPGHVYTEAFF
>TRBJ1-3|TRBV9
CASSGGQGFGNTIYF
>TRBJ1-2|TRBV5-5
CASSLDRAGASGYTF
>TRBJ2-7|TRBV13
CASSLEPGQGYEQYF
>TRBJ2-3|TRBV4-3
CASSPGVAGGAADTQYF
>TRBJ2-2|TRBV7-2
CASSKPTILAGDLTGELFF
>TRBJ2-7|TRBV12-3/TRBV12-4
CASSSRQGRQYF
>TRBJ1-2|TRBV4-3
CASSLLLRVEGYTF
>TRBJ1-6|TRBV4-2
CASRRNRGQQSPLHF
>TRBJ1-5|TRBV7-2
CASSLPSSTGGQPQHF
>TRBJ2-3|TRBV7-2
CASSLVADSTDTQYF
>TRBJ1-2|TRBV27
CASSWWQGAEGGYTF
>TRBJ2-7|TRBV7-9
CASSLSTGLGYEQYF
>TRBJ2-7|TRBV10-3
CAIRIPGGNYEQYF
>TRBJ1-4|TRBV12-5
CASGPGTVTNEKLFF
>TRBJ2-3|TRBV7-2
CASSLAGGADTQYF
>TRBJ1-6|TRBV4-3
CASSQDQGPRNSPLHF
>TRBJ2-1|TRBV7-9
CASSPGRGGYNEQFF
>TRBJ1-1|TRBV7-2
CASSFLGAPNTEAFF
>TRBJ1-4|TRBV4-1
CASSQIAFGQGNEKLFF
>TRBJ2-1|TRBV5-1
CASSTFTGGNEQFF
>TRBJ1-1|TRBV3-1/TRBV3-2
CASSPQLGQGSNTEAFF
>TRBJ2-5|TRBV23-1
CASSPGQQETQYF
>TRBJ2-1|TRBV5-1
CASSLIGLAYNEQFF
>TRBJ1-2|TRBV3-1/TRBV3-2
CASSHWDREVSYGYTF
>TRBJ2-5|TRBV6-5
CASSYSRWGSQETQYF
>TRBJ1-5|TRBV30
CAWTTRQGWGNQPQHF
>TRBJ2-7|TRBV5-1
CASRGTGGFYEQYF
>TRBJ1-6|TRBV6-5
CATSGTGNSPLHF
>TRBJ1-6|TRBV28
CASRIQGGNSPLHF
>TRBJ1-2|TRBV5-4
CASSGWDRVWDGYTF
>TRBJ1-1|TRBV30
CAYSAGTEAFF
>TRBJ2-7|TRBV2
CASQGQDLGQYF
>TRBJ2-3|TRBV7-3
CASSLTATSGGAGTDTQYF
>TRBJ2-7|TRBV11-2
CASSLVTGPVMGHEQYF
>TRBJ1-1|TRBV6-5
CASRRDRGEAFF
>TRBJ2-3|TRBV30
CAWSAVAVRDTQYF
>TRBJ2-7|TRBV10-2
CASKSSGLAGSYEQYF
>TRBJ1-4|TRBV27
CASSGPNEKLFF
>TRBJ1-6|TRBV19
CASTKDRGESPLHF
>TRBJ2-1|TRBV7-8
CASSPGTTREQFF
>TRBJ1-1|TRBV19
CASRRQGETEAFF
>TRBJ2-4|TRBV11-3
CASSSWTGEGTKNIQYF
>TRBJ1-5|TRBV19
CASSFQGYDQPQHF
>TRBJ2-2|TRBV19
CASRMRGDSTTNTGELFF
>TRBJ1-4|TRBV10-3
CASALGGVSNEKLFF
>TRBJ2-7|TRBV6-6
CASSYEAIYEQYF
>TRBJ1-2|TRBV11-2
CASSARLPQYTF
>TRBJ1-1|TRBV7-3
CASSFDTNTEAFF
>TRBJ1-4|TRBV2
CASSGTDQEKLFF